This T cell receptor beta chain appears in the sequencing data of a study of cytotoxic CD8 clonotypes in ibrutinib-treated CLL. Whole-study results and caveats: Clonality rose at ibrutinib response, held steady in sustained remission, and fell toward baseline at progression.

Only in-frame clones appear in the TCRdb table, and some are missing; sequencing was by immunoSEQ multiplex PCR. The table lists 24,000 or so clones, over 65% of them singletons. In regard to this clone: Antigen: not known.

The CDR3 loop spans 14 amino acids. CDR1 KGHSH and CDR2 LQKENI come from the germline V gene. V lost 0 bases and J 3 bases, leaving 9 bases between the germline ends. The sample in question was PBMCs, obtained after 12 months of ibrutinib treatment. The genes are TRBV18 and TRBJ2-7; perhaps TRBD2 as D (5 bases). This receptor was obtained from a human donor with chronic lymphocytic leukemia. The CDR3 nucleotides are TGTGCCAGCTCACCACCTTGGAGGAACTACGAGCAGTACTTC. Translated, it gives CASSPPWRNYEQYF.